This T cell receptor (beta chain) originates from a study of OX40 agonist ivuxolimab in advanced cancers. The V gene's germline CDR1 is MNHNS and CDR2 SASEGT. The CDR3 covers 14 residues. J was trimmed by 6 bases and V by 0 bases; bases with no gene match: 3. Libraries were prepared by immunoSEQ multiplex PCR; TCRdb keeps only in-frame clonotypes and omits some of them. The table records approximately 49,000 clones, about 76% of them present only once. Sequencing was performed on CD4+ or CD8+ T cells sorted from blood, taken in a trial of the OX40 agonist ivuxolimab. This receptor was taken from an adult with an advanced solid tumor such as melanoma, head and neck, liver or kidney cancer. This chain links TRBV6-1 with TRBJ2-3; the match to TRBD2 covers 7 bases. For the CDR3, the DNA is TGTGCCAGCAGTGAAGCGGCGGGAGCGGATACGCAGTATTTT. Translation: CASSEAAGADTQYF.